This entry lists 31 T cell receptor beta chains sequenced from one sample in a study of T cell responses to AZD1222 COVID-19 vaccine. Profiled with immunoSEQ multiplex PCR; TCRdb holds only in-frame clones, not every one. The data contain around 95,000 clones, 88% of them seen just once; the ten biggest clones take up 2.8%. The sample was peripheral blood, taken on day 0 of AZD1222 vaccination. These receptors were taken from an adult in good health.

Regarding this clone: One end of the junction varies from germline; a read error may be responsible. The gene calls are TRBV11-2 and TRBJ2-5; no clear D. Germline lookup yields CDR1 SGHAT and CDR2 FQNNGV. The CDR3 extends over 13 amino acids. CDR3 sequence reads: CASSLDLQVTQYF. The DNA for the CDR3 is TGTGCCAGCAGCTTAGACCTGCAAGTGACCCAGTACTTC.

The rearrangement joins TRBV6-2 or TRBV6-3 to TRBJ2-7; 7 bases map to TRBD1. V trimming: 2 bases; J trimming: 2 bases; junction bases outside the gene matches: 9. Per the germline V gene, CDR1 is MNHEY and CDR2 is SVGEGT. The CDR3 loop spans 16 amino acids. CDR3 loop: CASSYKVQGPTYEQYF. CDR3 in DNA: TGTGCCAGCAGTTACAAGGTACAGGGGCCGACCTACGAGCAGTACTTC.

The rearrangement uses TRBV29-1 and TRBJ2-1, with D possibly being TRBD1 or TRBD2 (5 bases each). CDR1 SQVTM and CDR2 ANQGSEA come from the germline V gene. Trimming removed 2 bases from V and 4 bases from J, with 9 bases in between. This CDR3 has 13 amino acids. In nucleotides, the CDR3 is TGCAGCGTTGAACGGGACGCATACAATGAGCAGTTCTTC. Its translation: CSVERDAYNEQFF.

Worth noting for this clone: Other DNA sequences in this specimen translate into the identical CDR3. DNA of the CDR3: TGTGCCAGCTCACCTCCTAGCACAGATACGCAGTATTTT. Amino acids: CASSPPSTDTQYF. The genes are TRBV18 and TRBJ2-3; no definite D call. V gave up 3 bases and J gave up 0 bases, with 4 bases separating them. This CDR3 has 13 amino acids. CDR1 and CDR2 from the germline V gene are KGHSH and LQKENI.

The chain uses TRBV4-1 and TRBJ1-3, with D possibly TRBD1 on 5 matching bases. The germline gives CDR1 MGHRA, CDR2 YSYEKL. The V and J ends lost 0 bases and 1 base respectively, with 7 bases between them. The CDR3 loop spans 15 amino acids. Here the CDR3 DNA reads TGCGCCAGCAGCCAAGATAGGGGATCTGGAAACACCATATATTTT. This encodes CASSQDRGSGNTIYF.

This chain joins TRBV30 and TRBJ1-5; a possible D gene is TRBD1 (5 bases). CDR3 length: 13 amino acids. Per the germline V gene, CDR1 is GTSNPN and CDR2 is SVGIG (reference sequence). V lost 3 bases, J lost 4 bases, and 10 bases lay in between. Here the CDR3 reads CAWSPGVNQPQHF. The CDR3 nucleotides read TGTGCCTGGAGCCCGGGGGTTAATCAGCCCCAGCATTTT.

This rearrangement joins TRBV7-2 to TRBJ2-5, with D possibly being TRBD2 (6 bases). The length of the CDR3 is 13 residues. Germline V CDR1 and CDR2: SGHTA, FQGNSA. Deletions cut 1 base from V and 5 bases from J, with 8 bases between. CDR3 residues: CASSLDGGETQYF. The CDR3, as DNA: TGTGCCAGCAGCTTAGATGGGGGGGAGACCCAGTACTTC.

J is TRBJ2-1 and V is TRBV3-1 (or the pseudogene TRBV3-2); D remains ambiguous. The CDR3 runs to 15 residues. V was trimmed by 1 base and J by 5 bases, leaving 12 bases between them. Germline V gene lookup returns CDR1 LGHDT and CDR2 YNNKEL (reference sequence). The CDR3 DNA sequence: TGTGCCAGCAGCCAAGGTCACACCCAGGACAATGAGCAGTTCTTC. Its protein product is CASSQGHTQDNEQFF.

The chain links TRBV29-1 to TRBJ1-1; TRBD1 matches 9 bases. The CDR3 sequence is 17 residues long. Losses at the gene ends were 2 bases for V and 0 bases for J; bases not matched to a gene: 10. The germline CDR1 and CDR2 sequences are SQVTM and ANQGSEA. Written as DNA, the CDR3 is TGCAGCGTTGAACTTCGACAGGGGGTGACCATGAACACTGAAGCTTTCTTT. Amino acid sequence: CSVELRQGVTMNTEAFF. Looking up the rest from reference TRBV29-1 and TRBJ1-1 gives the full variable domain: SAVISQKPSRDICQRGTSLTIQCQVDSQVTMMFWYRQQPGQSLTLIATANQGSEATYESGFVIDKFPISRPNLTFSTLTVSNMSPEDSSIYLCSVELRQGVTMNTEAFFGQGTRLTVV.

The V call is TRBV2, the J call TRBJ1-1; 9 bases match TRBD1. Losses at the gene ends were 0 bases for V and 1 base for J; bases not matched to a gene: 6. The CDR3 length is 17 residues. CDR1 and CDR2 from the germline V gene are SNHLY and FYNNEI. The CDR3 loop reads CASSEALQDRGNTEAFF. Written as DNA, the CDR3 is TGTGCCAGCAGTGAAGCGCTTCAGGACAGGGGGAACACTGAAGCTTTCTTT. Looking up the rest from reference TRBV2 and TRBJ1-1 gives the full variable domain: EPEVTQTPSHQVTQMGQEVILRCVPISNHLYFYWYRQILGQKVEFLVSFYNNEISEKSEIFDDQFSVERPDGSNFTLKIRSTKLEDSAMYFCASSEALQDRGNTEAFFGQGTRLTVV.

This clone was counted once. The V call is TRBV28, the J call TRBJ2-3, with TRBD2 matching 9 bases. The trim removed 7 bases at V and 11 bases at J, leaving 10 bases unmatched. Germline CDR1 reads MDHEN; CDR2 reads SYDVKM. The CDR3 contains 13 residues. The CDR3 reads CASMGTSSVGQYF. For the CDR3, the DNA is TGTGCCAGCATGGGGACTAGCTCTGTGGGGCAGTATTTT.

This sequence joins TRBV10-3 and TRBJ2-2; D unresolved. V was pared by 2 bases and J by 9 bases, with 10 bases between. This CDR3 region has 13 residues. Per germline, CDR1 ENHRY and CDR2 SYGVKD. The CDR3 DNA is TGTGCCATCAGTGAGAATCTCATCCGGGAGCTGTTTTTT. Translation: CAISENLIRELFF.

This clone occurred once. The chain couples TRBV5-4 to TRBJ2-7; D unresolved. CDR3 length: 14 residues. The germline V gene has CDR1 SGHNT and CDR2 YYREEE (reference sequence). V lost 3 bases to trimming and J lost 2 bases, with 12 bases between them. CDR3 sequence reads: CASSSLDGTYEQYF. The CDR3 DNA follows: TGTGCCAGCAGCTCCCTGGACGGAACCTACGAGCAGTACTTC.

V usage is TRBV13 and J usage is TRBJ2-5; 10 bases agree with TRBD1. The CDR3 length is 13 residues. With 6 bases clipped from V and 5 bases from J, the junction kept 3 bases outside the gene matches. The germline gives CDR1 PRHDT, CDR2 FYEKMQ (reference sequence). DNA of the CDR3: TGTGCCAGCAGGGGACAGGGGACTGAGACCCAGTACTTC. This codes for CASRGQGTETQYF. The entire variable domain, with the rest obtained from reference TRBV13 and TRBJ2-5, is as follows: AAGVIQSPRHLIKEKRETATLKCYPIPRHDTVYWYQQGPGQDPQFLISFYEKMQSDKGSIPDRFSAQQFSDYHSELNMSSLELGDSALYFCASRGQGTETQYFGPGTRLLVL.

The chain carries TRBV2 and TRBJ1-6, with a tentative D call TRBD1 (5 bases). Germline V gene data show CDR1 as SNHLY and CDR2 as FYNNEI. The CDR3 is made up of 15 amino acids. The ends were cut back, 3 bases at V and 7 bases at J, with 13 bases in the middle. The CDR3 DNA sequence: TGTGCCAGCAGTGAGGGGGACCCGGCAAATTCACCCCTCCACTTT. It translates to CASSEGDPANSPLHF. Using reference TRBV2 and TRBJ1-6 for the parts outside the CDR3, the full variable domain is EPEVTQTPSHQVTQMGQEVILRCVPISNHLYFYWYRQILGQKVEFLVSFYNNEISEKSEIFDDQFSVERPDGSNFTLKIRSTKLEDSAMYFCASSEGDPANSPLHFGNGTRLTVT.

This clone was counted a single time. This chain joins TRBV9 and TRBJ2-3; D unclear. The length of the CDR3 is 13 residues. Trimming removed 0 bases from V and 5 bases from J, with 7 bases in between. From germline, CDR1 is SGDLS and CDR2 YYNGEE. The CDR3 bases are TGTGCCAGCAGCGTAGGGGAATTAGATACGCAGTATTTT. This codes for CASSVGELDTQYF.

The chain links TRBV3-1 (or the pseudogene TRBV3-2) to TRBJ2-7; 9 bases agree with TRBD2. The junction had 2 bases not matched to a gene; V was cut back by 1 base and J by 1 base. The CDR3 has 15 residues. CDR1 and CDR2 from the germline V gene are LGHDT and YNNKEL (reference sequence). The CDR3 sequence is CASSQGLAGSYEQYF. CDR3 bases: TGTGCCAGCAGCCAAGGCCTAGCGGGATCCTACGAGCAGTACTTC.

This clone came up once. This chain uses TRBV10-2 with TRBJ1-2; D not resolved. This CDR3 is 15 amino acids long. Trimming pared 4 bases from V and 4 bases from J, leaving 16 bases between. Germline lookup yields CDR1 WSHSY and CDR2 SAAADI. The CDR3 sequence: CASSAVSPEFYGYTF. The DNA for the CDR3 is TGCGCCAGCAGTGCTGTGAGCCCAGAATTCTATGGCTACACCTTC.

The chain joins TRBV29-1 to TRBJ1-2; tentative D call: TRBD1 (5 bases). Germline CDR1 and CDR2: SQVTM and ANQGSEA. Trimming removed 4 bases from V and 3 bases from J, with 6 bases in between. CDR3 size: 11 residues. The CDR3 nucleotides are TGCAGCGTTGCGGGACACTATGGCTACACCTTC. Encoded protein: CSVAGHYGYTF.

V is TRBV5-1 and J is TRBJ1-5; maybe TRBD1 (5 bases). V was trimmed by 0 bases and J by 0 bases, leaving 7 bases between them. Per the germline V gene, CDR1 is SGHRS and CDR2 is YFSETQ. The CDR3 runs to 15 residues. The CDR3 here is CASSLGGGSNQPQHF. In DNA, the CDR3 is TGCGCCAGCAGCTTGGGGGGCGGTAGCAATCAGCCCCAGCATTTT.

This clone was observed a single time. The chain employs TRBV15 and TRBJ2-1, with 8 bases matching TRBD2. The V gene's germline CDR1 is LNHNV and CDR2 YYDKDF (reference sequence). V was clipped by 3 bases and J by 5 bases; unmatched bases: 3. The CDR3 extends over 14 amino acids. CDR3 bases: TGTGCCACCAGCAGGCCGCGGGGGGACAATGAGCAGTTCTTC. Its translation is CATSRPRGDNEQFF.

The gene calls are TRBV28 and TRBJ2-1; D might be TRBD1 (6 bases). The V gene's germline CDR1 is MDHEN and CDR2 SYDVKM. V was trimmed by 7 bases and J by 1 base, leaving 17 bases between them. This CDR3 has 16 residues. For the CDR3, the DNA is TGTGCCAGCAAGGCAGGGGCTTCTGGGTCCTACAATGAGCAGTTCTTC. The encoded protein is CASKAGASGSYNEQFF. Full variable domain (missing parts from reference TRBV28 and TRBJ2-1): DVKVTQSSRYLVKRTGEKVFLECVQDMDHENMFWYRQDPGLGLRLIYFSYDVKMKEKGDIPEGYSVSREKKERFSLILESASTNQTSMYLCASKAGASGSYNEQFFGPGTRLTVL.

The rearrangement links TRBV13 to TRBJ1-6; D may be TRBD1 (6 bases). The germline V gene encodes CDR1 PRHDT and CDR2 FYEKMQ (reference sequence). There are 16 residues in the CDR3. The V end was cut by 4 bases, the J end by 6 bases, with 16 bases between. CDR3 in amino acids: CASSSQGNPTNSPLHF. In DNA, the CDR3 is TGTGCCAGCAGCTCACAGGGCAATCCAACTAATTCACCCCTCCACTTT.

V gene TRBV2 combines with J gene TRBJ2-4; the D is unclear. CDR1 and CDR2 from the germline V gene are SNHLY and FYNNEI. V was shortened by 9 bases and J by 0 bases, with 9 bases between the two germline ends. The CDR3 runs 13 residues. The CDR3 loop reads CARSDSAKNIQYF. In nucleotides, the CDR3 is TGTGCCAGATCCGACTCAGCCAAAAACATTCAGTACTTC.

The chain links TRBV5-1 to TRBJ1-6; TRBD1 agrees at 7 bases. Unmatched junction bases numbered 4, after V lost 3 bases and J lost 7 bases. Germline lookup yields CDR1 SGHRS and CDR2 YFSETQ. The CDR3 loop spans 14 amino acids. The DNA for the CDR3 is TGCGCCAGCAGCTCCGGGACAGACAATTCACCCCTCCACTTT. Protein product: CASSSGTDNSPLHF.

The chain links TRBV3-1 (or the pseudogene TRBV3-2) to TRBJ2-1; no clear D. The CDR3 is made up of 12 amino acids. Germline V lookup: CDR1 LGHDT, CDR2 YNNKEL (reference sequence). Between the trimmed V and J ends, which lost 1 base and 9 bases, there was a span of 7 bases. The CDR3 here is CASSQAVGEQFF. CDR3 DNA sequence: TGTGCCAGCAGCCAAGCCGTAGGTGAGCAGTTCTTC.

The chain has TRBV15 and TRBJ2-7; 8 positions agree with TRBD2. The CDR3 loop spans 16 amino acids. Unmatched junction bases numbered 11, after V lost 0 bases and J lost 7 bases. CDR1 and CDR2 (germline): LNHNV, YYDKDF (reference sequence). The CDR3: CATSRDWVAGRGEQYF. CDR3 nucleotide sequence: TGTGCCACCAGCAGAGATTGGGTAGCGGGAAGGGGAGAGCAGTACTTC.

This clone was seen a few times. The chain is built from TRBV5-1 and TRBJ1-2; no reliable D call. The CDR3 covers 13 residues. The germline V and J ends were trimmed by 3 bases and 8 bases, with 14 bases remaining between them. Germline CDR1 SGHRS, CDR2 YFSETQ. Written as DNA, the CDR3 is TGCGCCAGCAGCTCCGGGTCTGGGGTAGGCTACACCTTC. Its translation: CASSSGSGVGYTF.

The chain employs TRBV2 and TRBJ2-5; TRBD2 matches at 7 bases. V dropped 4 bases and J dropped 4; count of bases not matched to a gene: 6. The CDR3 is made up of 14 amino acids. The V gene's germline CDR1 is SNHLY and CDR2 FYNNEI. The CDR3: CASSVSGNGETQYF. CDR3 nucleotide sequence: TGTGCCAGCAGTGTAAGCGGGAACGGAGAGACCCAGTACTTC. Combining the CDR3 with reference TRBV2 and TRBJ2-5 gives the whole variable domain EPEVTQTPSHQVTQMGQEVILRCVPISNHLYFYWYRQILGQKVEFLVSFYNNEISEKSEIFDDQFSVERPDGSNFTLKIRSTKLEDSAMYFCASSVSGNGETQYFGPGTRLLVL.

The chain combines TRBV2 with TRBJ1-1; D ambiguous. Germline V CDR1 and CDR2: SNHLY, FYNNEI. This CDR3 is built from 13 residues. The V end was cut by 2 bases, the J end by 7 bases, with 11 bases between. The DNA for the CDR3 is TGTGCCAGCAGTGAAAGGAGGGTCGGTGAAGCTTTCTTT. As protein: CASSERRVGEAFF.

This sequence joins TRBV10-3 and TRBJ2-1, with TRBD2 identical over 7 bases. Trimming at V came to 10 bases and at J to 8 bases, leaving 11 bases not matched to a gene. This CDR3 has 13 residues. Per the germline V gene, CDR1 is ENHRY and CDR2 is SYGVKD. The CDR3 here is CATRGEGADEQFF. The CDR3 nucleotides are TGTGCCACCCGGGGGGAGGGTGCGGATGAGCAGTTCTTC.